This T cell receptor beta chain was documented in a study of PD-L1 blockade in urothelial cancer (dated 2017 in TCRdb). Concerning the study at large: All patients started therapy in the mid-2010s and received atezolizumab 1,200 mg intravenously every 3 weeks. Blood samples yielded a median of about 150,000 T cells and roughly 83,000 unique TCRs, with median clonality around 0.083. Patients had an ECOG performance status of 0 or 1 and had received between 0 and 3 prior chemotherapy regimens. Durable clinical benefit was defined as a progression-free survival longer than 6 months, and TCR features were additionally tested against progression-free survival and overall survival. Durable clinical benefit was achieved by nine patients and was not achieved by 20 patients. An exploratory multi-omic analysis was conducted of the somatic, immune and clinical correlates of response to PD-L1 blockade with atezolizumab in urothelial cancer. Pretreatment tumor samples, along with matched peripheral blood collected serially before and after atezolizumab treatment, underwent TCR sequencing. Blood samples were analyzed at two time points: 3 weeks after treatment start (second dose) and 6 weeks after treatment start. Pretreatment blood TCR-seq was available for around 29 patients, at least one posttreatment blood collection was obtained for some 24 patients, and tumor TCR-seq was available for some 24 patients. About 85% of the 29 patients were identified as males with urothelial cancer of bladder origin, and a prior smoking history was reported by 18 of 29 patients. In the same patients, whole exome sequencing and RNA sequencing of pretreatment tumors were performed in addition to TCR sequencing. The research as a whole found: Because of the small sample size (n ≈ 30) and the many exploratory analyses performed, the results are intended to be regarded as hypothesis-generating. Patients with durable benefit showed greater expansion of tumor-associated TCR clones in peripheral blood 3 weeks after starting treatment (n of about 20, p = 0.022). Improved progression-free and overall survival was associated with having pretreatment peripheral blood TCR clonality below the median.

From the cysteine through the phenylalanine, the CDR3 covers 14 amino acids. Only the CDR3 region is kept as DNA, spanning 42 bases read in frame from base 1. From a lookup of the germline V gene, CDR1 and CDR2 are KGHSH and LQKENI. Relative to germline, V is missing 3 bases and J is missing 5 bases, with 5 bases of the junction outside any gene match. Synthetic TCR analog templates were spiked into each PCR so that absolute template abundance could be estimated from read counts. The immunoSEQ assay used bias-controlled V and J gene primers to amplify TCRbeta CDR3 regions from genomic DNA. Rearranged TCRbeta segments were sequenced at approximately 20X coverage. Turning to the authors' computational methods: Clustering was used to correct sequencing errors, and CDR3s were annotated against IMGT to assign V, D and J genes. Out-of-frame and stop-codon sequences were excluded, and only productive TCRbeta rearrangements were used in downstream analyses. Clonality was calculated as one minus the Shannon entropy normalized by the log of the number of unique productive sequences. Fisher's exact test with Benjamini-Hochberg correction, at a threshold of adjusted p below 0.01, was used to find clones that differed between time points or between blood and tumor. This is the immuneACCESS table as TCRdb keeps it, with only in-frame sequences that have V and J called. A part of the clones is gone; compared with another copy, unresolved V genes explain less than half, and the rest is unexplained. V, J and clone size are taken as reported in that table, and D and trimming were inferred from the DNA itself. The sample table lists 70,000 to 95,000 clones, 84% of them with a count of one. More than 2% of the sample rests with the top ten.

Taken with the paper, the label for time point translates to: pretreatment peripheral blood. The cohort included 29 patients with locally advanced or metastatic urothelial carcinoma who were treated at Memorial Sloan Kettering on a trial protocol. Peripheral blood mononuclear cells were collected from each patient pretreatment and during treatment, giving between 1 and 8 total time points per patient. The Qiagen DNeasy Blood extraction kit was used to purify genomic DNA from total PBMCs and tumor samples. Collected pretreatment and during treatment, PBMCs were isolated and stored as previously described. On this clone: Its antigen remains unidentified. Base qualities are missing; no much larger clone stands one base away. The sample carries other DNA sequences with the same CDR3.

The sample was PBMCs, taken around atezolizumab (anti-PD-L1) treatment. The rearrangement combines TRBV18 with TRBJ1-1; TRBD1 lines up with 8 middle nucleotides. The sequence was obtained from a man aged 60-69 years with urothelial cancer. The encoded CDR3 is CASSPQGARTEAFF. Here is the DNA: TGTGCCAGCTCACCCCAGGGGGCGCGGACTGAAGCTTTCTTT.